This TCR beta chain was captured by sequencing in a study of beta chain features in type 1 diabetes. Study outcomes and limitations: Type 1 diabetes patients had VDJ junctions that carried fewer insertions and more deletions.

Donors underwent one heparinised blood draw, 95 to 150 mL on average. Expressed TCRB transcripts were sequenced because the entire RNA isolate underwent reverse transcription. Here immunoSEQ multiplex PCR was the method, and the copy in TCRdb shows in-frame clones only, minus some. The table lists 900,000 or so clones, under 20% of them singletons. Turning to this clone: Its antigen is unknown.

The TCR was taken from a woman aged 18-29 years in good health. Input material: naive CD4+ T cells from blood.

The DNA of the CDR3 is TGTGCCAGCAGCTTAGTACAGGGAAGCACAGATACGCAGTATTTT. It specifies CASSLVQGSTDTQYF. V gene TRBV7-2 combines with J gene TRBJ2-3, with a tentative D call TRBD1 (6 bases). This CDR3 has 15 residues. The germline V gene encodes CDR1 SGHTA and CDR2 FQGNSA. Trimming pared 1 base from V and 0 bases from J, leaving 8 bases between.